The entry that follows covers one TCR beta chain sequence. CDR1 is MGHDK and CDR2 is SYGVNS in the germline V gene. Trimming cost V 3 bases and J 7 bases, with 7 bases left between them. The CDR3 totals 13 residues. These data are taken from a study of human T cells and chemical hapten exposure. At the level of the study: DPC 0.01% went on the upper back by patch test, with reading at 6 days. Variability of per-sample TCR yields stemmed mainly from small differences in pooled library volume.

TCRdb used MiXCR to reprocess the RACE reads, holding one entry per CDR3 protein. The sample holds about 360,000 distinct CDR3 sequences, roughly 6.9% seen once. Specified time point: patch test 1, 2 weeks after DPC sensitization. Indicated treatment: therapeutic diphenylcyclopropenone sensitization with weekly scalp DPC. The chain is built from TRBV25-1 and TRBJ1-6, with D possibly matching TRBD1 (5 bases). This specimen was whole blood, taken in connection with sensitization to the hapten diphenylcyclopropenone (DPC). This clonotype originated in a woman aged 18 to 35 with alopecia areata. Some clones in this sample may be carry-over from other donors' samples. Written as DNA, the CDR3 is TGTGCCAGCAGTGATAGACAGAATTCACCCCTCCACTTT. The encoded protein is CASSDRQNSPLHF. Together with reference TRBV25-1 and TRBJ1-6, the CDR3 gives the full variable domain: EADIYQTPRYLVIGTGKKITLECSQTMGHDKMYWYQQDPGMELHLIHYSYGVNSTEKGDLSSESTVSRIRTEHFPLTLESARPSHTSQYLCASSDRQNSPLHFGNGTRLTVT.